These 2 T cell receptor beta chains share one sample of origin, sequenced in a study of molecular identifiers for immune sequencing clone quantification. One entry per CDR3 protein, called by TCRdb with MiXCR from the PCR reads. The sample lists around 470,000 distinct CDR3 sequences, around 23% occurring once. Source material: naive CD8+ T cells from blood, with Jurkat cell RNA spiked in. Subset indicated: FACS-sorted CD8+CD4-CCR7+CD45RA+ naive T cells. The receptors originated from a human donor in good health. Some libraries in this study had Jurkat cell RNA spiked in.

This clonotype came up many times. This chain joins TRBV7-2 and TRBJ1-6; D is uncertain. Germline CDR1 is SGHTA and CDR2 is FQGNSA. The CDR3 totals 15 residues. The V and J ends lost 4 bases and 8 bases respectively, with 15 bases between them. The chain's CDR3 is CASSSVGVTYSPLHF. The CDR3 nucleotides read TGTGCCAGCAGCTCCGTCGGAGTAACCTATTCACCCCTCCACTTT. The entire variable domain, with the rest obtained from reference TRBV7-2 and TRBJ1-6, is as follows: GAGVSQSPSNKVTEKGKDVELRCDPISGHTALYWYRQSLGQGLEFLIYFQGNSAPDKSGLPSDRFSAERTGGSVSTLTIQRTQQEDSAVYLCASSSVGVTYSPLHFGNGTRLTVT.

On this clonotype: This may arise from a read error, as a much more abundant clone is one base away. In this CDR3 the conserved last residue, phenylalanine or tryptophan, is missing, so a read error is likely. V usage is TRBV28 and J usage is TRBJ2-7; 10 bases fit TRBD2. Germline V lookup: CDR1 MDHEN, CDR2 SYDVKM. Trimming cost V 6 bases and J 4 bases; bases outside gene matches: 9. CDR3 length: 15 residues. Here the CDR3 reads CASSSSGRALYEQYL. The CDR3 DNA reads TGTGCCAGCAGCTCCAGCGGGAGGGCTCTGTACGAGCAGTACCTC.